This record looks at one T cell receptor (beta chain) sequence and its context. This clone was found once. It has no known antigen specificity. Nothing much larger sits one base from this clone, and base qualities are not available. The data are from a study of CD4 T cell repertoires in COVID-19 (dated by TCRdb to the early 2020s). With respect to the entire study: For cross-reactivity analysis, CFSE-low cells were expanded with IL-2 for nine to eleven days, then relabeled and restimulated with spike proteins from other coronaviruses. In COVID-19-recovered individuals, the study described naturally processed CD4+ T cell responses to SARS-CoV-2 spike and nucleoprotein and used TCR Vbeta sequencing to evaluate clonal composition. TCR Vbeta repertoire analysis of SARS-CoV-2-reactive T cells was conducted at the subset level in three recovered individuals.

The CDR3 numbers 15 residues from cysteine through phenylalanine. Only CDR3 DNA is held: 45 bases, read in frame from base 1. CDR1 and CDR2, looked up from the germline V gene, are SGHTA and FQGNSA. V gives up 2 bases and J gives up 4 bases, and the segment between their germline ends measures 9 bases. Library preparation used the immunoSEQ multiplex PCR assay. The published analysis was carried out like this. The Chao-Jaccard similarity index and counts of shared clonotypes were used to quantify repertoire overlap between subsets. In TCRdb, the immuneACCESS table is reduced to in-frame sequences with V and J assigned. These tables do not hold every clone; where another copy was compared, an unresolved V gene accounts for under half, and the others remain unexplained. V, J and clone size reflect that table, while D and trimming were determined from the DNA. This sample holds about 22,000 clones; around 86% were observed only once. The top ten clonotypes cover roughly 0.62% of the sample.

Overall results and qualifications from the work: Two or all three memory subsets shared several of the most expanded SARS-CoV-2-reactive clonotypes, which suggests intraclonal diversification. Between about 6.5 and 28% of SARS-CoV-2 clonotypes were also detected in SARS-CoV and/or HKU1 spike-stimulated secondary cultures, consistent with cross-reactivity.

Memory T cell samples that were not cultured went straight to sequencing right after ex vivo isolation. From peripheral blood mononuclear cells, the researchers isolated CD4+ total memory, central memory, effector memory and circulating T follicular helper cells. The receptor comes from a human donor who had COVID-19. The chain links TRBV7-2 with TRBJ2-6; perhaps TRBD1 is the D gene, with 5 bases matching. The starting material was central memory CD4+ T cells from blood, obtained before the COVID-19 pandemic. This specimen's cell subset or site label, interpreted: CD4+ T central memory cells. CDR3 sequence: CASSLQGTGANVLTF. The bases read TGTGCCAGCAGCTTACAGGGAACAGGGGCCAACGTCCTGACTTTC. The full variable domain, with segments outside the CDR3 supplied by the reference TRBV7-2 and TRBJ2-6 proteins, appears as GAGVSQSPSNKVTEKGKDVELRCDPISGHTALYWYRQSLGQGLEFLIYFQGNSAPDKSGLPSDRFSAERTGGSVSTLTIQRTQQEDSAVYLCASSLQGTGANVLTFGAGSRLTVL.